This T cell receptor (beta chain) emerged from a study of early T cells in non-severe SARS-CoV-2 infection. As part of library construction, unique molecular identifiers were attached to individual cDNA molecules. TCRdb fed the 5' RACE reads into MiXCR, producing one record per CDR3 protein. This table holds approximately 70,000 distinct CDR3 sequences, 9.5% to 15% found once. This clonotype has just a few counts. V was pared by 5 bases and J by 8 bases, with 7 bases of the junction left unmatched. The CDR3 runs to 14 residues. CDR1 and CDR2 (germline): LNHDA, SQIVND (reference sequence). This sequence joins TRBV19 and TRBJ2-1; 9 bases map to TRBD2. The TCR was taken from an adult who was a healthcare worker with PCR-confirmed SARS-CoV-2 infection or an uninfected control (not recorded which). The donor label of this sample is uncertain. Sequenced material: whole blood, taken at baseline. The DNA for the CDR3 is TGTGCCAGTAGTGAGGTAGCGGGAGTACATGAGCAGTTCTTC. Protein sequence: CASSEVAGVHEQFF.